This TCR beta chain was retrieved from a study of control samples from healthy donors and cancer patients. This clone was seen a single time. CDR1 and CDR2 from the germline V gene are SGHDN and FVKESK. This CDR3 region has 13 residues. With 0 bases removed from V and 0 bases from J, the gap between germline ends came to 0 bases. TCRdb's table, derived via immunoSEQ multiplex PCR, lists solely in-frame clones and lacks some. The data show 55,000 to 70,000 clones, about 90% seen once. The V and J genes are TRBV14 and TRBJ1-5, with D hard to call. The receptor was derived from a man aged 55 to 70 with colorectal cancer. The sample comprised PBMCs. CDR3 coding DNA: TGTGCCAGCAGCCAAGATAGCAATCAGCCCCAGCATTTT. Amino acid sequence: CASSQDSNQPQHF.